The 10 T cell receptor beta chains below were found in one sample sequenced in a study of T cell changes during pregnancy in multiple sclerosis. Generated by immunoSEQ multiplex PCR, the TCRdb table keeps only in-frame clones and is missing some. The repertoire has 66,000 or so clones, around nine tenths of them found once; the top ten carry around 5.2%. The sequences come from CD8+ T cells from peripheral blood mononuclear cells, collected before pregnancy. These receptors were obtained from a female donor with multiple sclerosis, enrolled in a pregnancy study.

This chain joins TRBV5-1 and TRBJ1-1, with D unresolved. Trimming removed 1 base from V and 1 base from J, with 5 bases in between. There are 13 residues in the CDR3. Germline values: CDR1 SGHRS, CDR2 YFSETQ. CDR3 protein: CASSLRGNTEAFF. DNA of the CDR3: TGCGCCAGCAGCTTGCGAGGGAACACTGAAGCTTTCTTT.

This clone was observed a single time. The rearrangement uses TRBV6-4 and TRBJ2-1; no reliable D call. Deletions cut 5 bases from V and 0 bases from J, with 11 bases between. CDR1 and CDR2 (germline): MRHNA, SNTAGT. The CDR3 totals 15 residues. CDR3 bases: TGTGCCAGCAGTAACAGCCCGAGCTCCTACAATGAGCAGTTCTTC. Translation gives CASSNSPSSYNEQFF.

This clone was observed a single time. The CDR3 sequence: CASSAGQGVTDTQYF. As DNA, the CDR3 is TGTGCCAGCAGCGCGGGACAGGGGGTGACAGATACGCAGTATTTT. This chain links TRBV5-6 with TRBJ2-3; the match to TRBD1 covers 11 bases. CDR1 is SGHDT and CDR2 is YYEEEE in the germline V gene. The CDR3 spans 15 residues. Trimming removed 4 bases from V and 3 bases from J; junction bases left unmatched: 4. Full variable domain (outside the CDR3, taken from reference TRBV5-6 and TRBJ2-3): DAGVTQSPTHLIKTRGQQVTLRCSPKSGHDTVSWYQQALGQGPQFIFQYYEEEERQRGNFPDRFSGHQFPNYSSELNVNALLLGDSALYLCASSAGQGVTDTQYFGPGTRLTVL.

The genes are TRBV7-8 and TRBJ2-7, with D perhaps TRBD1 (6 bases). The CDR3 runs to 12 residues. Germline values: CDR1 SGHVS, CDR2 FQNEAQ. Trimming cost V 5 bases and J 3 bases, with 8 bases left between them. Written as DNA, the CDR3 is TGTGCCAGCAGCGGGGACATCTACGAGCAGTACTTC. Amino acids: CASSGDIYEQYF.

This clone was seen a single time. The V call is TRBV27, the J call TRBJ1-5; TRBD1 matches 9 bases. Looked up from germline, CDR1 is MNHEY and CDR2 is SMNVEV (reference sequence). V lost 0 bases, J lost 2 bases, and 11 bases stayed unmatched. The CDR3 has 19 amino acids. CDR3 protein: CASSLSGTGFFLGNQPQHF. CDR3 DNA sequence: TGTGCCAGCAGTTTATCTGGGACAGGGTTTTTTTTAGGCAATCAGCCCCAGCATTTT.

This clone was detected only once. The rearrangement links TRBV15 to TRBJ2-2; 8 nucleotides agree with TRBD2. CDR3 length: 19 amino acids. CDR1 LNHNV and CDR2 YYDKDF come from the germline V gene (reference sequence). Trimming took 2 bases from V and 2 from J; bases not matched to a gene: 13. The CDR3, as DNA: TGTGCCACCAGCAGAACGGCCTACCGGGCGGGGGGAAACACCGGGGAGCTGTTTTTT. As protein: CATSRTAYRAGGNTGELFF. Supplemented by reference TRBV15 and TRBJ2-2, the full variable domain reads DAMVIQNPRYQVTQFGKPVTLSCSQTLNHNVMYWYQQKSSQAPKLLFHYYDKDFNNEADTPDNFQSRRPNTSFCFLDIRSPGLGDTAMYLCATSRTAYRAGGNTGELFFGEGSRLTVL.

This chain uses TRBV12-5 with TRBJ1-1; 7 bases align to TRBD1. Germline lookup yields CDR1 LGHNT and CDR2 FRNRAP. This CDR3 has 14 residues. Germline trimming cut 6 bases from V and 0 bases from J; bases unmatched to any gene: 4. CDR3 amino acids: CASGTGQMNTEAFF. CDR3 nucleotide sequence: TGTGCTAGTGGGACGGGACAGATGAACACTGAAGCTTTCTTT.

The V and J genes are TRBV5-4 and TRBJ2-3, with 8 bases identical to TRBD1. This CDR3 has 16 residues. Germline V gene sequence: CDR1 SGHNT, CDR2 YYREEE (reference sequence). V was clipped by 6 bases and J by 3 bases; unmatched bases: 12. Here the CDR3 reads CASTTVPGQVTDTQYF. CDR3 nucleotide sequence: TGTGCCAGCACCACCGTCCCGGGACAGGTTACAGATACGCAGTATTTT. Full variable domain (rest looked up from reference TRBV5-4 and TRBJ2-3): ETGVTQSPTHLIKTRGQQVTLRCSSQSGHNTVSWYQQALGQGPQFIFQYYREEENGRGNFPPRFSGLQFPNYSSELNVNALELDDSALYLCASTTVPGQVTDTQYFGPGTRLTVL.

This chain uses TRBV15 with TRBJ1-1; 7 bases agree with TRBD1. V trimming: 5 bases; J trimming: 2 bases; junction bases outside the gene matches: 8. The CDR3 length is 15 residues. CDR1 and CDR2 (germline): LNHNV, YYDKDF (reference sequence). The CDR3 is CATSRNRGRNTEAFF. In DNA form, the CDR3 reads TGTGCCACCAGCCGGAACAGGGGTCGAAACACTGAAGCTTTCTTT.

The rearrangement uses TRBV6-1 and TRBJ2-7; unclear D gene. The CDR3 consists of 14 residues. The V gene's germline CDR1 is MNHNS and CDR2 SASEGT. V dropped 10 bases and J dropped 3 bases, with 19 bases sitting between them. The CDR3 here is CAITPIPRDYEQYF. Written as DNA, the CDR3 is TGTGCCATTACCCCCATTCCAAGAGACTACGAGCAGTACTTC.